The 17 T cell receptor beta chains below all came from one sample that was sequenced in a study of cytomegalovirus exposure and HLA in healthy donors. The method was immunoSEQ multiplex PCR; TCRdb's version includes in-frame clones alone and lacks a portion of them. The data contain 200,000 to 250,000 clones, approximately 87% of them singletons. Sequencing input: PBMCs. These receptors were taken from a woman younger than 35 in good health and CMV-seronegative.

This chain links TRBV9 with TRBJ1-1, with TRBD1 matching over 7 bases. The junction had 8 bases not matched to a gene; V was cut back by 0 bases and J by 6 bases. The V gene's germline CDR1 is SGDLS and CDR2 YYNGEE. The CDR3 has 15 residues. For the CDR3, the DNA is TGTGCCAGCAGCGTAGAGGGGGCTGGTATAGCTGAAGCTTTCTTT. The encoded protein is CASSVEGAGIAEAFF.

The V and J genes are TRBV5-1 and TRBJ2-1; 9 positions match TRBD2. With 1 base clipped from V and 6 bases from J, the junction kept 8 bases outside the gene matches. Germline values: CDR1 SGHRS, CDR2 YFSETQ. The CDR3 runs 16 residues. This CDR3 is CASSLSVGLAINEQFF. CDR3 nucleotide sequence: TGCGCCAGCAGCTTGTCGGTAGGACTAGCGATCAATGAGCAGTTCTTC.

The rearrangement uses TRBV28 and TRBJ2-1, with 8 bases lining up with TRBD2. J was trimmed by 5 bases and V by 6 bases; bases with no gene match: 9. CDR1 and CDR2 from the germline V gene are MDHEN and SYDVKM. CDR3 length: 15 residues. The CDR3 region is CASSPRSSGNNEQFF. CDR3 DNA sequence: TGTGCCAGCAGCCCCCGGAGTAGCGGGAACAATGAGCAGTTCTTC.

J is TRBJ2-7 and V is TRBV6-5; TRBD2 aligns across 9 bases. The CDR3 is made up of 16 amino acids. J was trimmed by 3 bases and V by 2 bases; bases with no gene match: 8. Germline loops: CDR1 MNHEY, CDR2 SVGAGI. The CDR3: CASSYGSSGGSYEQYF. The CDR3 DNA is TGTGCCAGCAGTTACGGTAGTAGCGGGGGAAGCTACGAGCAGTACTTC.

This chain links TRBV7-3 with TRBJ2-1; D gene unclear. CDR3 length: 12 residues. The V gene's germline CDR1 is SGHTA and CDR2 FQGTGA. V lost 4 bases, J lost 6 bases, and 7 bases lay in between. CDR3: CASSSNSNEQFF. CDR3 DNA sequence: TGTGCCAGCAGCTCCAATAGCAATGAGCAGTTCTTC. The whole variable domain, filled in from reference TRBV7-3 and TRBJ2-1, reads GAGVSQTPSNKVTEKGKYVELRCDPISGHTALYWYRQSLGQGPEFLIYFQGTGAADDSGLPNDRFFAVRPEGSVSTLKIQRTERGDSAVYLCASSSNSNEQFFGPGTRLTVL.

The chain employs TRBV6-5 and TRBJ2-1; 8 bases map to TRBD2. With 7 bases clipped from V and 6 bases from J, the junction kept 8 bases outside the gene matches. The germline CDR1 and CDR2 sequences are MNHEY and SVGAGI. The CDR3 has 14 amino acids. Here the CDR3 DNA reads TGTGCCAGCACCCGGGGGGGCTCCCTCAATGAGCAGTTCTTC. This translates into CASTRGGSLNEQFF.

This chain links TRBV19 with TRBJ2-2; the D is unclear. The CDR3 has 13 residues. Trimming left V 3 bases short and J 6 bases short, with 8 bases between. Germline-derived CDR1 and CDR2 are LNHDA and SQIVND (reference sequence). The CDR3 sequence: CASSIADSGELFF. CDR3 sequence (DNA): TGTGCCAGTAGTATCGCCGATTCCGGGGAGCTGTTTTTT.

This clone was seen more than once but under ten times. The chain is built from TRBV7-9 and TRBJ1-4, with a tentative D call TRBD1 (5 bases). Deletions cut 2 bases from V and 7 bases from J, with 14 bases between. Germline loops: CDR1 SEHNR, CDR2 FQNEAQ (reference sequence). The CDR3 is 15 residues long. The CDR3 sequence: CASSLQGRDTEKLFF. The CDR3 DNA sequence: TGTGCCAGCAGCTTACAGGGTAGGGATACTGAAAAACTGTTTTTT.

V usage is TRBV5-1 and J usage is TRBJ2-5, with D perhaps TRBD1 (6 bases). This CDR3 has 14 amino acids. From germline, CDR1 is SGHRS and CDR2 YFSETQ. V was clipped by 6 bases and J by 4 bases, with 16 bases between them. The CDR3 nucleotides are TGCGCCAGCACGGAACAGGGTTTTGGAGAGACCCAGTACTTC. Translated: CASTEQGFGETQYF.

This chain connects TRBV7-8 to TRBJ2-2; D uncertain. Trimming removed 1 base at V and 2 bases at J, with 8 bases between. The CDR3 sequence is 15 residues long. Per germline, CDR1 SGHVS and CDR2 FQNEAQ. The CDR3 spells CASSLEADNTGELFF. For the CDR3, the DNA is TGTGCCAGCAGCTTAGAGGCAGATAACACCGGGGAGCTGTTTTTT.

The chain carries TRBV6-5 and TRBJ1-1, with 9 nucleotides matching TRBD1. Per germline, CDR1 MNHEY and CDR2 SVGAGI. J was trimmed by 0 bases and V by 5 bases; bases with no gene match: 4. The CDR3 has 15 residues. CDR3 residues: CASSNDRGMNTEAFF. In DNA form, the CDR3 reads TGTGCCAGCAGTAACGACAGGGGGATGAACACTGAAGCTTTCTTT.

The chain uses TRBV20-1 and TRBJ2-7; D unresolved. Germline loops: CDR1 DFQATT, CDR2 SNEGSKA (reference sequence). V was cut by 6 bases and J by 3 bases, with 9 bases left in between. This CDR3 region has 11 residues. Here the CDR3 DNA reads TGCAGTGCACCACACGGCTACGAGCAGTACTTC. Its translation: CSAPHGYEQYF.

The chain links TRBV27 to TRBJ2-7; TRBD2 matches at 8 bases. Looked up from germline, CDR1 is MNHEY and CDR2 is SMNVEV (reference sequence). V was pared by 9 bases and J by 1 base, with 8 bases of the junction left unmatched. This CDR3 comprises 14 residues. The CDR3 loop is CARFSGGDSYEQYF. For the CDR3, the DNA is TGTGCCAGATTCTCGGGAGGGGATTCCTACGAGCAGTACTTC.

This clone has only one observation. The genes are TRBV11-3 and TRBJ2-2; either TRBD1 or TRBD2 may fit D (6 bases each). The CDR3 extends over 17 amino acids. With 5 bases removed from V and 1 base from J, the gap between germline ends came to 17 bases. CDR1 SGHNT and CDR2 YENEEA come from the germline V gene. CDR3 DNA: TGTGCCAGCAGCCCGGGGGCGGGGCGGAAGAACACCGGGGAGCTGTTTTTT. It encodes CASSPGAGRKNTGELFF.

The genes are TRBV4-1 and TRBJ1-3, with unresolved D. The CDR3 is made up of 15 amino acids. Germline CDR1 is MGHRA and CDR2 is YSYEKL. V shed 0 bases and J shed 9 bases, with 15 bases lying between them. The CDR3 DNA follows: TGCGCCAGCAGCCAAGAATGGGGAGGGTTTGGCACCATATATTTT. It codes for CASSQEWGGFGTIYF.

This clone was observed a single time. The chain recombines TRBV15 with TRBJ1-2, with D unresolved. The CDR3 spans 13 residues. CDR1 is LNHNV, CDR2 YYDKDF, per germline (reference sequence). Trimming pared 0 bases from V and 8 bases from J, leaving 10 bases between. This chain's CDR3 is CATSRDTVWGYTF. In nucleotides, the CDR3 is TGTGCCACCAGCAGAGATACAGTCTGGGGCTACACCTTC.

V and J are TRBV6-5 and TRBJ2-3; D unresolved. V lost 10 bases and J 3 bases, leaving 14 bases between the germline ends. Germline CDR1 and CDR2: MNHEY and SVGAGI. The CDR3 sequence is 13 residues long. CDR3 amino acids: CATKRGSTDTQYF. CDR3 in DNA: TGTGCCACGAAGCGCGGTAGTACAGATACGCAGTATTTT.